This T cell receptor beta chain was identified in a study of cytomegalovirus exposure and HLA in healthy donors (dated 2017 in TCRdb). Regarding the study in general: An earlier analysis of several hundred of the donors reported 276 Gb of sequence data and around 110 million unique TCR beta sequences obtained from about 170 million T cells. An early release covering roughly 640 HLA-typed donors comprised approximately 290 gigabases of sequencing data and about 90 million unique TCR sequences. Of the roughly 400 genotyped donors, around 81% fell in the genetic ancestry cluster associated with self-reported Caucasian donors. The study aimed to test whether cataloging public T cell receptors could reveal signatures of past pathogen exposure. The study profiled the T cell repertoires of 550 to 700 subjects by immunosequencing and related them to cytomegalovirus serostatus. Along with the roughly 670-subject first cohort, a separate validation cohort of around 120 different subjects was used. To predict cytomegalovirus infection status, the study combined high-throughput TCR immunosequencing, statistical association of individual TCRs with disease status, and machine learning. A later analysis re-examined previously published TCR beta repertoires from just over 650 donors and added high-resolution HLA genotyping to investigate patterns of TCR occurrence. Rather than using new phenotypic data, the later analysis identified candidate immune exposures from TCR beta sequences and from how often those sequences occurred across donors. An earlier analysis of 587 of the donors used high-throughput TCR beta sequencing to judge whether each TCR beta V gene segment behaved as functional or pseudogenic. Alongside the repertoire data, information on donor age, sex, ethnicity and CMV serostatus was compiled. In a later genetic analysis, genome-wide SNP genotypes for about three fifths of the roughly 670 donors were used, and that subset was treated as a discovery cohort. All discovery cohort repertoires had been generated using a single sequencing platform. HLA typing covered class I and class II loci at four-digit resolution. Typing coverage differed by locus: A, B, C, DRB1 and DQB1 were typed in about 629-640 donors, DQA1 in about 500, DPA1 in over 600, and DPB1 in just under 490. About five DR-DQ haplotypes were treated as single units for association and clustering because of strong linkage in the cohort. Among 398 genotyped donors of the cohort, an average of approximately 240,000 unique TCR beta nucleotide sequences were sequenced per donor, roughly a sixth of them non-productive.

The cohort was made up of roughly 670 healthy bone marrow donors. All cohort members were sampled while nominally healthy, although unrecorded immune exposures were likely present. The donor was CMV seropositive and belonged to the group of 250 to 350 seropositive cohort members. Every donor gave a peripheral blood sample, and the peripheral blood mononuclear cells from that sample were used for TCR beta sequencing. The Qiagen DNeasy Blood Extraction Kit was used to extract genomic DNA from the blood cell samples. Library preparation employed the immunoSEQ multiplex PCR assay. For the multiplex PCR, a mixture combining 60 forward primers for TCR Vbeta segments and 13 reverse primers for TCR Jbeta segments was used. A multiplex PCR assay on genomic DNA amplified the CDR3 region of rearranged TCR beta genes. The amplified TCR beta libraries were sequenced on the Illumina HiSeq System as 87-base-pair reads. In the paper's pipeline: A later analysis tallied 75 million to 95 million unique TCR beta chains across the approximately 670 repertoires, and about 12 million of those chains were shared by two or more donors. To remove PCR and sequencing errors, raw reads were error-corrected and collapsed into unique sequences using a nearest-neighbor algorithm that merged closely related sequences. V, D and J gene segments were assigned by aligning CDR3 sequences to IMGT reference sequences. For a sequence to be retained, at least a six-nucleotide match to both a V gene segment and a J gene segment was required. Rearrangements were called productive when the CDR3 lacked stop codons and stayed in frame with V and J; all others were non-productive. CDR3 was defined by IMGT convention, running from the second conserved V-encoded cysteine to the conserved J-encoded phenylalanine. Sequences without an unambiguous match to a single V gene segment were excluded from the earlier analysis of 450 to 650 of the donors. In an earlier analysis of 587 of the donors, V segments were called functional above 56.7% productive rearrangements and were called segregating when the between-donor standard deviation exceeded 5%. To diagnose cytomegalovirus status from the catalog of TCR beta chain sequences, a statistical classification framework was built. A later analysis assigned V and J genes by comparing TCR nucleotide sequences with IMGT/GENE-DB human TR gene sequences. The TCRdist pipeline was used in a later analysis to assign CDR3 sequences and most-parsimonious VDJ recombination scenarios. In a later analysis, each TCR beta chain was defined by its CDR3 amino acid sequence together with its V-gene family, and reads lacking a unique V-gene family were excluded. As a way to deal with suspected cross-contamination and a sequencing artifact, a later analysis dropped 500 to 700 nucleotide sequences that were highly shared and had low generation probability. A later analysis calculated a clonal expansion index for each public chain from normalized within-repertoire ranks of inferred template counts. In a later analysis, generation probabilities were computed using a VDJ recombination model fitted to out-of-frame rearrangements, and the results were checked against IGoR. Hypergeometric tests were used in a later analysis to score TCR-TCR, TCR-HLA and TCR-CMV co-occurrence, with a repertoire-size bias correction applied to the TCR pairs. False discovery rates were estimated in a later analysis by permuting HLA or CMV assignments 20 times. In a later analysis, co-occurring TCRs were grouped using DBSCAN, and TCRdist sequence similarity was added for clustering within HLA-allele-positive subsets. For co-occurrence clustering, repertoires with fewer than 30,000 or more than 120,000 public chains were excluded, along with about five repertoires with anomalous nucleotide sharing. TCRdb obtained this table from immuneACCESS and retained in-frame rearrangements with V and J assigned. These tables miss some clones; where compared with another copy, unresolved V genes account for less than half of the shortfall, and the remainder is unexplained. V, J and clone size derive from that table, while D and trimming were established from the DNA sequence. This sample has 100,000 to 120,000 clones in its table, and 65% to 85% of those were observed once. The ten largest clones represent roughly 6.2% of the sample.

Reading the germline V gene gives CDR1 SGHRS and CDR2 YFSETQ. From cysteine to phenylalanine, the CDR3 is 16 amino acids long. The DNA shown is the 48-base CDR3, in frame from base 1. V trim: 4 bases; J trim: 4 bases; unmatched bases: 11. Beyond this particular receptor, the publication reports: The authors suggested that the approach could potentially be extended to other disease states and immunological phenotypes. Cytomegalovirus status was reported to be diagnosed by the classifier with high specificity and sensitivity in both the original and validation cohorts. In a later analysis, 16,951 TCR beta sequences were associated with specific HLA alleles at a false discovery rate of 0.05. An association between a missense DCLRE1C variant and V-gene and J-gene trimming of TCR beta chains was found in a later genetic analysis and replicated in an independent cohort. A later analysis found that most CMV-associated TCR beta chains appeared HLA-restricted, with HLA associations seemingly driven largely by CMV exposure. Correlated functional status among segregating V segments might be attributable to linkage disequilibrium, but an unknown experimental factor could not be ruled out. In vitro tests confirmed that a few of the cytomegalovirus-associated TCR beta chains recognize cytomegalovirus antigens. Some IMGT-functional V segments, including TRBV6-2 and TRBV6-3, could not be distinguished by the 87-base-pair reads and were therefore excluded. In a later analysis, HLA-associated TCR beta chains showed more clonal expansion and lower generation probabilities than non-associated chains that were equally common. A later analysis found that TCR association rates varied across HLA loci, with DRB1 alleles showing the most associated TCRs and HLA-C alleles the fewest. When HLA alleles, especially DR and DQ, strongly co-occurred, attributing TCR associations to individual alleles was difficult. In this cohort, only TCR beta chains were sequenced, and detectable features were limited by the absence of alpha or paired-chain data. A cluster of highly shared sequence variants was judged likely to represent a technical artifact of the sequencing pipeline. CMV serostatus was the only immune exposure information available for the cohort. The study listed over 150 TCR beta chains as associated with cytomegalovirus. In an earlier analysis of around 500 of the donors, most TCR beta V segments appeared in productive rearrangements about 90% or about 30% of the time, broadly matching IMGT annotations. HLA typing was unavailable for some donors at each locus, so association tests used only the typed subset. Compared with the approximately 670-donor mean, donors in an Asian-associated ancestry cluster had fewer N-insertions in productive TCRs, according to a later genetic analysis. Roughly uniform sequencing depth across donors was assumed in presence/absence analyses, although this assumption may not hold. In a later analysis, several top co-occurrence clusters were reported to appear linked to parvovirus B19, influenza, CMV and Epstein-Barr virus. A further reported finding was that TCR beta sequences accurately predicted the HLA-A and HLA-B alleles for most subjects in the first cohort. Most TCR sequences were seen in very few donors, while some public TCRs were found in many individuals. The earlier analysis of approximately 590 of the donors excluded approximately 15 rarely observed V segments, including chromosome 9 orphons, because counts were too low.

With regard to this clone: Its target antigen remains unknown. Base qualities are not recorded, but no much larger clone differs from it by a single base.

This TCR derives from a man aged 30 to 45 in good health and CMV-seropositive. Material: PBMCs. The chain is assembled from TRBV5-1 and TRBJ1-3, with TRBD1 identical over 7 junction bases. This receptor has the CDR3 CASSRGQDSTGNTIYF. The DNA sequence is TGCGCCAGCAGCAGAGGACAGGACTCTACAGGAAACACCATATATTTT.